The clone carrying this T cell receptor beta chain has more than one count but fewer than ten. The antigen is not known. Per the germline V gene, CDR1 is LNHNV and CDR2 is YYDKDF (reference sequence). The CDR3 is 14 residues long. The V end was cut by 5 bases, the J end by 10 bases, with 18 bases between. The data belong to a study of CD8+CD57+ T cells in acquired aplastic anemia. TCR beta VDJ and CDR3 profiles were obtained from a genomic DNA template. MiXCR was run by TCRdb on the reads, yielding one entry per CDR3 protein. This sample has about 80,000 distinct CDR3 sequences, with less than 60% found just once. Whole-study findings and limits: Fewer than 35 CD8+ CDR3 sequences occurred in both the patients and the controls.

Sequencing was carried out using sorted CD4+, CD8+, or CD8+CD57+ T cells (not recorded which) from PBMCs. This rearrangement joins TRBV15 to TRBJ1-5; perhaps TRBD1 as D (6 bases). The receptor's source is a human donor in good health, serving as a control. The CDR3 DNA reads TGTGCCACCAGCGCCGAGCAGGGGAATGATCCCCAGCATTTT. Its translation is CATSAEQGNDPQHF.